Listed here are 3 T cell receptor beta chains from one sample, sequenced in a study of radiotherapy plus CTLA-4 blockade in lung cancer (dated by TCRdb to the late 2010s). The library was built by means of the immunoSEQ multiplex PCR assay. Entries here come from immuneACCESS through TCRdb and include only in-frame sequences with V and J called. Some clones fail to appear in such tables; in the studies checked, an unresolved V gene covers under half of the shortfall, and the cause of the remainder is unknown. For this sample the table gives more than 90,000 clones, of which more than 65% were detected only once. The ten largest account for 3% to 4% of the sample. The sequencing here drew on peripheral blood, taken from a patient treated with radiotherapy plus ipilimumab. These receptors all stem from a human donor with non-small cell lung cancer that progressed on radiotherapy plus ipilimumab. Some clones in this sample may be carry-over from other donors' samples.

The chain is built from TRBV27 and TRBJ2-7; 8 bases are shared with TRBD1. Germline V gene sequence: CDR1 MNHEY, CDR2 SMNVEV (reference sequence). The CDR3 is made up of 16 amino acids. The ends lost 6 bases at V and 0 bases at J; junction bases unmatched: 10. Here the CDR3 DNA reads TGTGCCAGCAGCCCTTCGACAGGGGAAAGCTCCTACGAGCAGTACTTC. Translation: CASSPSTGESSYEQYF.

The genes are TRBV9 and TRBJ2-3; possibly TRBD1 or TRBD2 for D (6 bases each). This CDR3 region has 16 residues. V lost 7 bases, J lost 0 bases, and 18 bases lay in between. Germline V gene sequence: CDR1 SGDLS, CDR2 YYNGEE. The CDR3 region has the DNA TGTGCCAGCGGCTTTGGAGGGGGGACTAGCACAGATACGCAGTATTTT. Amino acid sequence: CASGFGGGTSTDTQYF.

V gene TRBV20-1 combines with J gene TRBJ2-5, with D possibly TRBD1 on 6 matching bases. This CDR3 region has 11 residues. The V end was cut by 7 bases, the J end by 4 bases, with 10 bases between. The germline CDR1 and CDR2 sequences are DFQATT and SNEGSKA (reference sequence). CDR3 sequence: CSGGPGETQYF. The CDR3 bases are TGCAGTGGGGGGCCGGGAGAGACCCAGTACTTC.